What follows are 32 T cell receptor beta chains derived from one specimen sequenced in a study of response to subunit inactivated influenza vaccine (dated 2018 in TCRdb). Library preparation employed RT-PCR. Sequenced using an Illumina HiSeq 2500. TCRdb itself trimmed the public reads at Q25 with fastp, ran MiXCR and retained productive beta chains. CDR3 protein duplicates are merged, each entry listing the most common genes and DNA. Present in this sample are over 150,000 distinct CDR3 sequences, approximately 15% of which were seen just once. The ten largest make up roughly 24% of the sample. This material consisted of CD8+ T cells sorted from PBMCs, taken less than 6 days after vaccination. The receptors derive from a man aged 45 to 65 who received an inactivated influenza vaccine. Donor details come from another sample of the same person, matched by shared clones.

A few counts support this clonotype. The chain is built from TRBV4-1 and TRBJ2-7; TRBD1 might be the D (5 bases). This CDR3 has 14 residues. Trimming left V 2 bases short and J 4 bases short, with 12 bases between. In germline, CDR1 is MGHRA, CDR2 YSYEKL. The CDR3 region has the DNA TGCGCCAGCAGCCAATTTGCCCGACAGTACGAGCAGTACTTC. Protein sequence: CASSQFARQYEQYF.

The V call is TRBV4-3, the J call TRBJ1-4, with D unresolved. V lost 0 bases and J lost 1, with 6 bases in between. Germline V gene data show CDR1 as LGHNA and CDR2 as YSLEER. The CDR3 has 15 amino acids. The CDR3 coding sequence is TGCGCCAGCAGCCAAGATGGCGGAACTAATGAAAAACTGTTTTTT. It translates to CASSQDGGTNEKLFF.

This clonotype was observed a handful of times. The rearrangement links TRBV29-1 to TRBJ2-3, with D tentatively TRBD1 (5 bases). The ends were cut back, 4 bases at V and 0 bases at J, with 5 bases in the middle. The CDR3 loop spans 12 amino acids. CDR1 and CDR2 from the germline V gene are SQVTM and ANQGSEA. CDR3 nucleotide sequence: TGCAGCGTTGGGACAAGCACAGATACGCAGTATTTT. Its translation is CSVGTSTDTQYF.

This clonotype appeared a few times. The V call is TRBV9, the J call TRBJ2-2, with TRBD1 identical over 12 bases. The CDR3 runs 16 residues. Germline assignment: CDR1 SGDLS and CDR2 YYNGEE. Trimming removed 3 bases from V and 6 bases from J; junction bases left unmatched: 6. The CDR3 DNA sequence: TGTGCCAGCAGCGCCCGGGACAGGGGGCTCGCCGGGGAGCTGTTTTTT. This codes for CASSARDRGLAGELFF. Filled out from reference TRBV9 and TRBJ2-2, the complete variable domain reads DSGVTQTPKHLITATGQRVTLRCSPRSGDLSVYWYQQSLDQGLQFLIQYYNGEERAKGNILERFSAQQFPDLHSELNLSSLELGDSALYFCASSARDRGLAGELFFGEGSRLTVL.

The rearrangement joins TRBV11-2 to TRBJ2-7; 7 bases map to TRBD2. The CDR3 length is 14 residues. Germline CDR1 is SGHAT and CDR2 is FQNNGV. Losses at the gene ends were 4 bases for V and 0 bases for J; bases not matched to a gene: 3. CDR3 bases: TGTGCCAGCAGCTCCGGGGGGATCTCCTACGAGCAGTACTTC. It specifies CASSSGGISYEQYF.

The chain recombines TRBV5-1 with TRBJ2-1; unclear D gene. Germline V gene sequence: CDR1 SGHRS, CDR2 YFSETQ. V was trimmed by 0 bases and J by 2 bases, leaving 15 bases between them. CDR3 size: 17 residues. In DNA form, the CDR3 reads TGCGCCAGCAGCTTGGCCTCTGGCCAAAGCCCCTACAATGAGCAGTTCTTC. As protein: CASSLASGQSPYNEQFF.

The chain combines TRBV4-2 with TRBJ2-1, with no clear D. The V gene's germline CDR1 is LGHNA and CDR2 YNFKEQ. The CDR3 loop spans 17 amino acids. The ends were cut back, 0 bases at V and 0 bases at J, with 12 bases in the middle. CDR3: CASSQDLRLYSYNEQFF. DNA for the CDR3: TGTGCCAGCAGCCAAGATCTGCGGCTCTACTCCTACAATGAGCAGTTCTTC.

This clonotype was picked up many times. The chain employs TRBV7-9 and TRBJ2-1; D gene uncertain. The germline CDR1 and CDR2 sequences are SEHNR and FQNEAQ (reference sequence). The CDR3 spans 15 residues. Trimming cost V 6 bases and J 0 bases, with 12 bases left between them. The CDR3, as DNA: TGTGCCAGCAGGGCACAGTCTAGCTCCTACAATGAGCAGTTCTTC. This sequence encodes CASRAQSSSYNEQFF.

V and J are TRBV7-9 and TRBJ2-5, with D unresolved. This CDR3 is built from 14 residues. In germline, CDR1 is SEHNR, CDR2 FQNEAQ (reference sequence). The V end lost 1 base, the J end lost 0 bases, and 6 bases lay between the germline ends. As DNA, the CDR3 is TGTGCCAGCAGCTTAGTGGCAGACCAAGAGACCCAGTACTTC. This translates into CASSLVADQETQYF.

This clonotype was recorded a few times. The gene calls are TRBV3-1 and TRBJ1-1, with D hard to call. The ends were cut back, 2 bases at V and 2 bases at J, with 18 bases in the middle. CDR3 length: 17 amino acids. Looked up from germline, CDR1 is LGHDT and CDR2 is YNNKEL (reference sequence). CDR3 amino acids: CASSQTVSWAPNTEAFF. The CDR3 bases are TGTGCCAGCAGCCAAACCGTATCGTGGGCACCCAACACTGAAGCTTTCTTT.

This clonotype was recorded many times. The chain recombines TRBV15 with TRBJ2-2; 7 bases align to TRBD2. Germline CDR1 is LNHNV and CDR2 is YYDKDF (reference sequence). The CDR3 runs to 16 residues. Trimming removed 5 bases from V and 4 bases from J; junction bases left unmatched: 10. CDR3: CATSGSGWGGTGELFF. Here the CDR3 DNA reads TGTGCCACCAGCGGTAGCGGGTGGGGGGGCACCGGGGAGCTGTTTTTT.

This clonotype was counted at least ten times. V usage is TRBV3-1 and J usage is TRBJ2-1; the match to TRBD1 covers 9 bases. CDR1 and CDR2 (germline): LGHDT, YNNKEL (reference sequence). Losses at the gene ends were 3 bases for V and 8 bases for J; bases not matched to a gene: 8. The CDR3 runs to 15 residues. In DNA form, the CDR3 reads TGTGCCAGCAGCCACCCCGGGACAGGGATAGATGAGCAGTTCTTC. This codes for CASSHPGTGIDEQFF.

This clonotype has a handful of counts. The rearrangement links TRBV11-2 to TRBJ2-2; weak D call: TRBD2 (6 bases). Germline V gene sequence: CDR1 SGHAT, CDR2 FQNNGV. Trimming shortened V by 2 bases and J by 3 bases, and 10 bases separated the two germline ends. This CDR3 is built from 15 residues. In DNA form, the CDR3 reads TGTGCCAGCAGCTTAAACATAGCGGACACCGGGGAGCTGTTTTTT. This sequence encodes CASSLNIADTGELFF.

The chain carries TRBV20-1 and TRBJ2-4, with no clear D. The CDR3 is 14 residues long. With 3 bases removed from V and 0 bases from J, the gap between germline ends came to 9 bases. Germline V gene lookup returns CDR1 DFQATT and CDR2 SNEGSKA (reference sequence). CDR3 loop: CSASMDLAKNIQYF. The CDR3 nucleotides are TGCAGTGCTAGCATGGACCTAGCCAAAAACATTCAGTACTTC.

The table lists this clonotype with a few counts. The chain carries TRBV10-3 and TRBJ2-2; TRBD1 aligns across 7 bases. Germline lookup yields CDR1 ENHRY and CDR2 SYGVKD. This CDR3 has 12 residues. The ends lost 6 bases at V and 6 bases at J; junction bases unmatched: 1. CDR3 residues: CAIRDRAGELFF. The DNA of the CDR3 is TGTGCCATCAGAGACAGGGCCGGGGAGCTGTTTTTT.

Regarding this clonotype: A read error may be the cause here, since a much bigger clone is one base away. The chain carries TRBV11-2 and TRBJ1-2, with D perhaps TRBD1 (6 bases). Germline V gives CDR1 SGHAT, CDR2 FQNNGV. V was trimmed by 5 bases and J by 8 bases, leaving 12 bases between them. This CDR3 spans 12 amino acids. CDR3 bases: TGTGCCAGCAGCGGGAACAGGGTAGGCTACACCTTC. Protein sequence: CASSGNRVGYTF.

This clonotype came up many times. V usage is TRBV4-3 and J usage is TRBJ2-3; D may be TRBD2 (6 bases). The CDR3 has 16 amino acids. The germline CDR1 and CDR2 sequences are LGHNA and YSLEER. Trimming left V 3 bases short and J 5 bases short, with 18 bases between. The CDR3 bases are TGCGCCAGCAGCCACACCCTCGGGACTTTGCGAGATACGCAGTATTTT. Protein product: CASSHTLGTLRDTQYF.

In its sample, this clonotype was seen a few times. V gene TRBV5-5 combines with J gene TRBJ2-7, with D unresolved. The V gene lost 2 bases and the J gene lost 2 bases, with 11 bases spanning the gap. Germline V gene data show CDR1 as SGHKS and CDR2 as YYEKEE (reference sequence). The CDR3 is 14 amino acids. This chain's CDR3 is CASSLSFQPYEQYF. The CDR3 nucleotides read TGTGCCAGCAGCTTAAGCTTCCAGCCCTACGAGCAGTACTTC.

This chain connects TRBV19 to TRBJ2-1, with TRBD1 matching over 12 bases. This CDR3 contains 14 residues. The junction had 4 bases not matched to a gene; V was cut back by 5 bases and J by 8 bases. Germline lookup yields CDR1 LNHDA and CDR2 SQIVND (reference sequence). The CDR3 DNA follows: TGTGCCAGTAGTCCGGGACAGGGGGCCGATGAGCAGTTCTTC. The encoded protein is CASSPGQGADEQFF.

The J gene is TRBJ1-2, the V gene TRBV5-1, with unresolved D. The V gene's germline CDR1 is SGHRS and CDR2 YFSETQ. The V end lost 4 bases, the J end lost 4 bases, and 20 bases lay between the germline ends. The CDR3 is 16 amino acids. The CDR3 spells CASSPNPAQQVYGYTF. CDR3 bases: TGCGCCAGCAGCCCAAACCCGGCCCAGCAGGTCTATGGCTACACCTTC.

This clonotype was seen many times. The chain couples TRBV12-3 or TRBV12-4 to TRBJ1-2, with D uncertain. Trimming removed 6 bases from V and 4 bases from J, with 21 bases in between. The CDR3 spans 16 residues. CDR3 in amino acids: CASSPRGPLTLYGYTF. The CDR3 DNA sequence: TGTGCCAGCAGCCCTCGTGGGCCACTCACTCTCTATGGCTACACCTTC.

The sample holds a few counts of this clonotype. This chain links TRBV2 with TRBJ2-1, with TRBD2 matching 10 bases. Germline lookup yields CDR1 SNHLY and CDR2 FYNNEI. Unmatched junction bases numbered 0, after V lost 7 bases and J lost 9 bases. The CDR3 totals 11 residues. The CDR3 sequence is CASIAGGEQFF. As DNA, the CDR3 is TGTGCCAGCATAGCGGGAGGTGAGCAGTTCTTC.

This chain uses TRBV3-1 with TRBJ2-3; the match to TRBD2 covers 7 bases. The V gene's germline CDR1 is LGHDT and CDR2 YNNKEL (reference sequence). The CDR3 totals 15 residues. V shed 4 bases and J 0 bases; nucleotides not matched to a gene: 4. The CDR3 coding sequence is TGTGCCAGCAGCCTAGCGGGTGAAAGCACAGATACGCAGTATTTT. Residues: CASSLAGESTDTQYF.

This clonotype was counted ten times or more. The chain is built from TRBV11-1 and TRBJ2-1; TRBD2 agrees at 15 bases. This CDR3 is built from 20 residues. Germline V gene sequence: CDR1 SGHAT, CDR2 FQDESV (reference sequence). The V gene end was trimmed by 7 bases and the J gene end by 0 bases; junction bases not matched to a gene: 13. The CDR3 coding sequence is TGTGCCAGCACCCCCGATCCGGGACTAGCGGGGGGCCGCTCCTACAATGAGCAGTTCTTC. It yields the protein CASTPDPGLAGGRSYNEQFF.

This chain uses TRBV7-9 with TRBJ2-7, with D perhaps being TRBD1 or TRBD2 (6 bases each). Germline values: CDR1 SEHNR, CDR2 FQNEAQ (reference sequence). V lost 3 bases, J lost 4 bases, and 19 bases lay in between. This CDR3 has 16 residues. CDR3 in DNA: TGTGCCAGCAGCTTCTCTAAAGGGGGGAGACTTTACGAGCAGTACTTC. Translation gives CASSFSKGGRLYEQYF. Looking up the rest from reference TRBV7-9 and TRBJ2-7 gives the full variable domain: DTGVSQNPRHKITKRGQNVTFRCDPISEHNRLYWYRQTLGQGPEFLTYFQNEAQLEKSRLLSDRFSAERPKGSFSTLEIQRTEQGDSAMYLCASSFSKGGRLYEQYFGPGTRLTVT.

This clonotype has a handful of counts. This chain connects TRBV20-1 to TRBJ2-7; 7 bases align to TRBD2. The CDR3 extends over 16 amino acids. Germline assignment: CDR1 DFQATT and CDR2 SNEGSKA (reference sequence). The J segment lost 5 bases and the V segment lost 0 bases, leaving 13 bases of the junction unmatched. The CDR3 DNA sequence: TGCAGTGCTAGAGATATAGGGGCGGGAGCTTACGACGAGCAGTACTTC. Translating it yields CSARDIGAGAYDEQYF.

This rearrangement joins TRBV27 to TRBJ2-1; D not resolved. Germline assignment: CDR1 MNHEY and CDR2 SMNVEV (reference sequence). This CDR3 contains 13 residues. V dropped 0 bases and J dropped 4 bases, with 4 bases sitting between them. The CDR3 DNA follows: TGTGCCAGCAGTTTATCCCCTTACAATGAGCAGTTCTTC. Protein product: CASSLSPYNEQFF.

This clonotype occurred a few times. The CDR3: CSVEDRGPHHQETQYF. The CDR3 DNA reads TGCAGCGTTGAAGATCGGGGACCCCACCACCAAGAGACCCAGTACTTC. V usage is TRBV29-1 and J usage is TRBJ2-5; the D call may be TRBD1 or TRBD2 (5 bases each). This CDR3 comprises 16 residues. With 0 bases removed from V and 0 bases from J, the gap between germline ends came to 14 bases. The V gene's germline CDR1 is SQVTM and CDR2 ANQGSEA.

This chain uses TRBV28 with TRBJ2-7; D perhaps matches TRBD2 (6 bases). The J call is doubtful: the DNA matches TRBJ2-1 better. Germline V gene data show CDR1 as MDHEN and CDR2 as SYDVKM. CDR3 length equals 13 residues. CDR3 residues: CASSIDLDYEQFF. CDR3 sequence (DNA): TGTGCCAGCAGCATAGATCTGGACTACGAGCAGTTCTTC.

This clonotype turned up a few times. V usage is TRBV5-6 and J usage is TRBJ2-6, with D maybe TRBD1 (6 bases). There are 15 residues in the CDR3. V was clipped by 4 bases and J by 1 base, with 9 bases between them. Looked up from germline, CDR1 is SGHDT and CDR2 is YYEEEE. CDR3: CASSVTGSGANVLTF. CDR3 coding DNA: TGTGCCAGCAGCGTTACAGGGTCTGGGGCCAACGTCCTGACTTTC.

The chain links TRBV29-1 to TRBJ2-7; tentatively, D is TRBD1 (5 bases). This CDR3 spans 13 amino acids. V lost 1 base, J lost 4 bases, and 11 bases lay in between. CDR1 and CDR2 from the germline V gene are SQVTM and ANQGSEA. The CDR3 nucleotides are TGCAGCGTTGAAGTTGGACACCCTTACGAGCAGTACTTC. Its protein product is CSVEVGHPYEQYF.

This chain joins TRBV7-6 and TRBJ2-1, with TRBD2 matching 7 bases. Trimming took 0 bases from V and 3 from J; bases not matched to a gene: 17. This CDR3 is built from 20 residues. The germline CDR1 and CDR2 sequences are SGHVS and FNYEAQ. The CDR3 is CASSLAPAGINAVVYNEQFF. CDR3 bases: TGTGCCAGCAGCTTAGCGCCAGCGGGAATCAACGCAGTGGTCTACAATGAGCAGTTCTTC.